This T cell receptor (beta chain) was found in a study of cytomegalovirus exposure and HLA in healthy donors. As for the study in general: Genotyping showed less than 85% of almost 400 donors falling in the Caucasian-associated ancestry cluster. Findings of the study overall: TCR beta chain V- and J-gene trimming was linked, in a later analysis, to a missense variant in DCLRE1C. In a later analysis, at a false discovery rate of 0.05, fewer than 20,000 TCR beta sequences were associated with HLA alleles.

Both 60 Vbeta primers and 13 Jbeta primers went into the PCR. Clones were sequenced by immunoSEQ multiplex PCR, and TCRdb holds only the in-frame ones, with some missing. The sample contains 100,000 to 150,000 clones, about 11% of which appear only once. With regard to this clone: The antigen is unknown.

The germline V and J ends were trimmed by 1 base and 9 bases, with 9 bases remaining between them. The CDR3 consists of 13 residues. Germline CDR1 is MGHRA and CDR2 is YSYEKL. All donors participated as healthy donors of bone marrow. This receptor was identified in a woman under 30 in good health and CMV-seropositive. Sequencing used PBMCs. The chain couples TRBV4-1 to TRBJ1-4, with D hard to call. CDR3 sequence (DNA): TGCGCCAGCAGCCAAGGAACATCCAAAAAACTGTTTTTT. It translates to CASSQGTSKKLFF.